This is a list of T cell receptor beta chains from one sample in a study of graft-versus-host responses after intestinal transplantation. The assay was immunoSEQ multiplex PCR, and TCRdb's table has in-frame clones only and misses some. Found here are tens of thousands of clones, over 75% of them singletons; the top ten hold about 8%. The antigens these receptors bind are not known. The input for sequencing was unstimulated CD8+ T cells sorted from spleen or lymph node cells, taken before transplant. All receptors come from a human donor who was the organ donor for an intestinal transplant. The CDR3 runs from the conserved cysteine through the conserved F or W. A D gene is named only where the DNA matches it firmly. The size of a clone is reported for some rows only, either as once, few or many, or as a class for expanded clones.

NA	TRBV6-1	NA	TRBJ1-1	TGTGCCAGCAGTGAAGGTCGGCTTGGGAGCACTGAAGCTTTCTTT	CASSEGRLGSTEAFF
NA	TRBV5-1	TRBD1	TRBJ2-7	TGCGCCAGCAGCTTGGGACAGGGTCTATACGAGCAGTACTTC	CASSLGQGLYEQYF
NA	TRBV5-5	NA	TRBJ2-2	TGTGCCAGCAGCGCCCGATCGGGGCTCGTGGGCACCGGGGAGCTGTTTTTT	CASSARSGLVGTGELFF
few	TRBV5-6	NA	TRBJ1-4	TGTGCCAGCAGCCTGGCGGGGGGCACGGCTAATGAAAAACTGTTTTTT	CASSLAGGTANEKLFF
NA	TRBV5-6	NA	TRBJ1-4	TGTGCCAGCAGCTTGGTGTCCCTTGAAAAACTGTTTTTT	CASSLVSLEKLFF
NA	TRBV5-1	NA	TRBJ2-5	TGCGCCAGCAGCTTTTTTAGGGTAGCCGAGACCCAGTACTTC	CASSFFRVAETQYF
NA	TRBV4-1	TRBD1	TRBJ1-1	TGCGCCAGCAGTCACGGGACAGGGGTTGAAGCTTTCTTT	CASSHGTGVEAFF
NA	TRBV6-4	NA	TRBJ2-1	TGTGCCAGCAGTTCGGATTCGGGCCCCTACAATGAGCAGTTCTTC	CASSSDSGPYNEQFF
NA	TRBV7-9	NA	TRBJ2-1	TGTGCCAGCAGCTTTGGGAATGAGCAGTTCTTC	CASSFGNEQFF
NA	TRBV25-1	TRBD2	TRBJ2-3	TGTGCCAGCAGTGAATATTTCGCGACTAGCCTACCCACAGATACGCAGTATTTT	CASSEYFATSLPTDTQYF
NA	TRBV2	NA	TRBJ2-3	TGTGCCAAGTATAGGGGGGATACGCAGTATTTT	CAKYRGDTQYF